Listed below are T cell receptor beta chains from one sample, sequenced in a study of OX40 agonist ivuxolimab in advanced cancers. Profiling relied on immunoSEQ multiplex PCR, and the TCRdb table lists in-frame clones only, not all of them. The table includes approximately 82,000 clones, approximately 85% detected once. Sequencing used CD4+ or CD8+ T cells sorted from blood, obtained in a trial of the OX40 agonist ivuxolimab. These receptors originate from an adult with an advanced solid tumor such as melanoma, head and neck, liver or kidney cancer. Both conserved end residues are part of each CDR3. The D gene is left open where the match is weak. Size is stated for part of the rows, as once, few or many counts, or as a class when the clone is expanded.

clone size: -; D gene: TRBD1; J gene: TRBJ2-7; V gene: TRBV7-2; CDR3 DNA: TGTGCCAGCAGTCTGGAACGGACAGGGAGATTACACGAGCAGTACTTC; CDR3 protein: CASSLERTGRLHEQYF
clone size: -; D gene: -; J gene: TRBJ2-1; V gene: TRBV28; CDR3 DNA: TGTGCCAGCACCTATGGACGTGAGCAGTTCTTC; CDR3 protein: CASTYGREQFF
clone size: -; D gene: -; J gene: TRBJ2-6; V gene: TRBV5-4; CDR3 DNA: TGTGCCAGCAGCCCGGTGAGCTCTGGGGCCAACGTCCTGACTTTC; CDR3 protein: CASSPVSSGANVLTF
clone size: few; D gene: TRBD2; J gene: TRBJ2-7; V gene: TRBV19; CDR3 DNA: TGTGCCAGTAGTATTGCCGCCGGGGGGTTCTCCTACGAGCAGTACTTC; CDR3 protein: CASSIAAGGFSYEQYF
clone size: -; D gene: -; J gene: TRBJ1-1; V gene: TRBV25-1; CDR3 DNA: TGTGCCAGCACACTCGGGACCCAAACTGAAGCTTTCTTT; CDR3 protein: CASTLGTQTEAFF
clone size: -; D gene: TRBD1; J gene: TRBJ2-3; V gene: TRBV11-2; CDR3 DNA: TGTGCCAGCAGTTCCCTGCCCGGGACAGGGGGAAGCACAGATACGCAGTATTTT; CDR3 protein: CASSSLPGTGGSTDTQYF
clone size: -; D gene: TRBD1; J gene: TRBJ2-3; V gene: TRBV7-9; CDR3 DNA: TGTGCCAGCAGCCATGAACCAGGGGGTACGCAGTATTTT; CDR3 protein: CASSHEPGGTQYF
clone size: few; D gene: TRBD1; J gene: TRBJ1-3; V gene: TRBV29-1; CDR3 DNA: TGCAGCGTTGGGGGACAGGGGGCAGACACCATATATTTT; CDR3 protein: CSVGGQGADTIYF
clone size: -; D gene: TRBD1; J gene: TRBJ1-1; V gene: TRBV19; CDR3 DNA: TGTGCCAGTAGTAGGACAGGGGGTTGGACTGAAGCTTTCTTT; CDR3 protein: CASSRTGGWTEAFF
clone size: -; D gene: TRBD1; J gene: TRBJ1-1; V gene: TRBV5-4; CDR3 DNA: TGTGCCAGCAGCTTGGACAGGGGGCAAACTGAAGCTTTCTTT; CDR3 protein: CASSLDRGQTEAFF
clone size: -; D gene: -; J gene: TRBJ1-3; V gene: TRBV19; CDR3 DNA: TGTGCCACGGGGGGGACCGGAAACACCATATATTTT; CDR3 protein: CATGGTGNTIYF
clone size: -; D gene: -; J gene: TRBJ1-1; V gene: TRBV18; CDR3 DNA: TGTGCCAGCTCACCCGAGGGGGGAGAAACTGAAGCTTTCTTT; CDR3 protein: CASSPEGGETEAFF
clone size: -; D gene: -; J gene: TRBJ1-1; V gene: TRBV6-1; CDR3 DNA: TGTGCCAGCAGTGAAGCACAGGGGAACACTGAAGCTTTCTTT; CDR3 protein: CASSEAQGNTEAFF
clone size: -; D gene: -; J gene: TRBJ1-1; V gene: TRBV14; CDR3 DNA: TGTGCCAGCAGCCAAGATGGGGCCGGCCGGGTCGCTTTCTTT; CDR3 protein: CASSQDGAGRVAFF
clone size: -; D gene: TRBD1; J gene: TRBJ2-7; V gene: TRBV30; CDR3 DNA: TGTGCCGGCGATAGGGACAGGGTGTACGAGCAGTACTTC; CDR3 protein: CAGDRDRVYEQYF
clone size: -; D gene: -; J gene: TRBJ1-2; V gene: TRBV27; CDR3 DNA: TGTGCCAGCAGTGGCGGCTGGGGAAACTATGGCTACACCTTC; CDR3 protein: CASSGGWGNYGYTF